These 23 T cell receptor beta chains were all obtained from the same sample, sequenced in a study of T cells in Graves' hyperthyroidism and ophthalmopathy. Amplified TCR beta CDR3 regions derived from RNA transcripts. The HTBI primer set was used in a first-round RT-PCR of the TCR CDR3. From the multiplex PCR reads, TCRdb called clonotypes with MiXCR, one entry per CDR3 protein. There are some 490,000 distinct CDR3 sequences in the sample; 15% to 20% occur only once, and roughly 29% lies in the top ten. Sequenced sample: blood. The receptors stem from a woman under 40 with Graves' ophthalmopathy.

This clonotype was detected only a few times. The CDR3: CSARDPWTSGASGELFF. The CDR3 DNA sequence: TGCAGTGCTAGAGATCCCTGGACTAGCGGGGCTTCCGGGGAGCTGTTTTTT. J is TRBJ2-2 and V is TRBV20-1, with TRBD2 identical over 12 bases. V trimming: 0 bases; J trimming: 6 bases; junction bases outside the gene matches: 8. This CDR3 has 17 amino acids. Germline V CDR1 and CDR2: DFQATT, SNEGSKA (reference sequence).

This clonotype was observed a few times. The V call is TRBV20-1, the J call TRBJ1-5; D gene ambiguous. The CDR3 consists of 13 residues. V was trimmed by 6 bases and J by 3 bases, leaving 12 bases between them. Looked up from germline, CDR1 is DFQATT and CDR2 is SNEGSKA (reference sequence). CDR3 residues: CSASDGYNQPQHF. The CDR3 nucleotides read TGCAGTGCATCTGACGGTTACAATCAGCCCCAGCATTTT.

This clonotype was observed at least ten times. J is TRBJ2-2 and V is TRBV28; TRBD1 or TRBD2 may be the D gene (5 bases each). The V gene's germline CDR1 is MDHEN and CDR2 SYDVKM. V was shortened by 6 bases and J by 3 bases, with 17 bases between the two germline ends. The CDR3 is 16 residues long. The CDR3 reads CASSRKPGPHTGELFF. The CDR3 nucleotides are TGTGCCAGCAGCCGTAAACCGGGACCACACACCGGGGAGCTGTTTTTT.

This clonotype showed up many times. This chain links TRBV12-3 or TRBV12-4 with TRBJ2-2; 7 bases agree with TRBD1. The trim removed 4 bases at V and 5 bases at J, leaving 13 bases unmatched. The CDR3 consists of 17 residues. The CDR3 sequence is CASSSFDRETFTGELFF. CDR3 in DNA: TGTGCCAGCAGTTCATTTGACAGGGAAACATTTACCGGGGAGCTGTTTTTT.

This clonotype was observed a handful of times. The chain carries TRBV5-1 and TRBJ2-2, with a weak D call TRBD1 (7 bases). Trimming stripped 0 bases from V and 5 bases from J, with 20 bases between. Per germline, CDR1 SGHRS and CDR2 YFSETQ. The CDR3 covers 18 residues. The CDR3 sequence is CASSLEGGKGAMTGELFF. CDR3 DNA sequence: TGCGCCAGCAGCTTGGAAGGAGGGAAGGGGGCGATGACCGGGGAGCTGTTTTTT.

This rearrangement joins TRBV6-2 or TRBV6-3 to TRBJ2-4; D remains unclear. The V and J ends lost 2 bases and 1 base respectively, with 9 bases between them. CDR1 and CDR2 (germline): MNHEY, SVGEGT. The CDR3 runs 15 residues. Here the CDR3 DNA reads TGTGCCAGCAGTTACCTGTATTACGCCAAAAACATTCAGTACTTC. Protein product: CASSYLYYAKNIQYF.

This clonotype came up many times. The chain combines TRBV28 with TRBJ2-7, with D possibly TRBD2 on 5 matching bases. The germline V gene has CDR1 MDHEN and CDR2 SYDVKM. The CDR3 consists of 16 residues. V lost 6 bases and J 0 bases, leaving 18 bases between the germline ends. The CDR3 reads CASSPRGGVGSYEQYF. As DNA, the CDR3 is TGTGCCAGCAGCCCACGGGGTGGAGTGGGCTCCTACGAGCAGTACTTC.

V gene TRBV24-1 combines with J gene TRBJ2-5, with D perhaps matching TRBD2 (5 bases). The CDR3 runs 11 residues. V gave up 9 bases and J gave up 5 bases, with 9 bases separating them. CDR1 is KGHDR and CDR2 is SFDVKD in the germline V gene. This chain's CDR3 is CATGRGETQYF. CDR3 DNA sequence: TGTGCCACCGGGCGAGGGGAGACCCAGTACTTC.

The table lists this clonotype with a few counts. The chain links TRBV19 to TRBJ2-5; 14 bases match TRBD2. The CDR3 is 16 residues long. Unmatched junction bases numbered 10, after V lost 4 bases and J lost 9 bases. Germline V gene lookup returns CDR1 LNHDA and CDR2 SQIVND (reference sequence). This CDR3 is CASSTGLAGGPGSQYF. The CDR3 DNA reads TGTGCCAGTAGTACAGGACTAGCGGGAGGCCCGGGGTCCCAGTACTTC.

This clonotype was seen at least ten times. The gene calls are TRBV11-2 and TRBJ2-2, with 12 bases fitting TRBD2. With 2 bases clipped from V and 0 bases from J, the junction kept 4 bases outside the gene matches. CDR3 length: 18 residues. Looked up from germline, CDR1 is SGHAT and CDR2 is FQNNGV. CDR3 DNA sequence: TGTGCCAGCAGCTTAAGGCTAGCGGGAGGGCCGAACACCGGGGAGCTGTTTTTT. Translation gives CASSLRLAGGPNTGELFF.

The CDR3 is CASSPSFPPHEQYF. Written as DNA, the CDR3 is TGTGCCAGTAGTCCCTCGTTCCCCCCCCACGAGCAGTACTTC. The chain links TRBV19 to TRBJ2-7; D gene uncertain. The V end lost 5 bases, the J end lost 5 bases, and 16 bases lay between the germline ends. Germline values: CDR1 LNHDA, CDR2 SQIVND (reference sequence). CDR3 length equals 14 residues.

This sequence joins TRBV29-1 and TRBJ2-5; 14 nucleotides match TRBD2. Germline V gene data show CDR1 as SQVTM and CDR2 as ANQGSEA. J gave up 4 bases and V 3 bases, and 7 bases lay outside the gene matches. The CDR3 length is 16 residues. For the CDR3, the DNA is TGCAGCGTTGATGGTCTCGGACTAGCGGGAGGAGAGACCCAGTACTTC. It is translated as CSVDGLGLAGGETQYF.

Many counts were recorded for this clonotype. The rearrangement uses TRBV2 and TRBJ2-1; D is unresolved. V was shortened by 5 bases and J by 0 bases, with 11 bases between the two germline ends. The CDR3 runs 15 residues. Germline V gene sequence: CDR1 SNHLY, CDR2 FYNNEI. CDR3 region: CASSFGASSYNEQFF. For the CDR3, the DNA is TGTGCCAGCAGTTTCGGCGCTAGCTCCTACAATGAGCAGTTCTTC.

The sample holds many counts of this clonotype. This rearrangement joins TRBV27 to TRBJ1-1; D call uncertain. The length of the CDR3 is 13 residues. Trimming stripped 6 bases from V and 1 base from J, with 9 bases between. Germline V gene sequence: CDR1 MNHEY, CDR2 SMNVEV (reference sequence). The CDR3 region has the DNA TGTGCCAGCAGCCGGAGACAGAACACTGAAGCTTTCTTT. It encodes CASSRRQNTEAFF.

The chain carries TRBV15 and TRBJ2-3; D tentatively reads TRBD1 or TRBD2 (6 bases each). CDR1 LNHNV and CDR2 YYDKDF come from the germline V gene (reference sequence). The CDR3 runs 15 residues. V lost 5 bases and J lost 5, with 17 bases in between. CDR3 loop: CATSRGAGQRDTQYF. As DNA, the CDR3 is TGTGCCACCAGCCGCGGGGCGGGACAACGAGATACGCAGTATTTT.

This clonotype was found many times. The chain links TRBV30 to TRBJ1-1, with D perhaps TRBD1 (6 bases). The V and J ends lost 2 bases and 4 bases respectively, with 11 bases between them. CDR1 and CDR2 (germline): GTSNPN, SVGIG (reference sequence). The CDR3 covers 13 residues. CDR3 nucleotides: TGTGCCTGGAGTCCAACAGGGTTCACTGAAGCTTTCTTT. Its protein is CAWSPTGFTEAFF.

In regard to this clonotype: The CDR3 does not close with the conserved phenylalanine or tryptophan, likely indicating a read error. The chain combines TRBV20-1 with TRBJ2-7; TRBD2 matches at 9 bases. The CDR3 spans 13 residues. J was trimmed by 4 bases and V by 1 base; bases with no gene match: 2. The germline gives CDR1 DFQATT, CDR2 SNEGSKA (reference sequence). CDR3 nucleotides: TGCAGTGCTAGAGGGACTAGCGTGTACGAGCAGTACTTG. As protein: CSARGTSVYEQYL.

The chain employs TRBV6-2 or TRBV6-3 and TRBJ1-2; D uncertain. The V end lost 0 bases, the J end lost 8 bases, and 16 bases lay between the germline ends. Germline lookup yields CDR1 MNHEY and CDR2 SVGEGT. This CDR3 has 15 amino acids. In DNA, the CDR3 is TGTGCCAGCAGTTACTCGACCTTATCAAACGGGGGCTACACCTTC. Encoded protein: CASSYSTLSNGGYTF.

The sample holds a few counts of this clonotype. The chain has TRBV11-2 and TRBJ1-4; tentatively, D is TRBD1 (5 bases). The CDR3 extends over 15 amino acids. V was clipped by 3 bases and J by 5 bases, with 13 bases between them. Germline assignment: CDR1 SGHAT and CDR2 FQNNGV. CDR3 in DNA: TGTGCCAGCAGCTTTGGGTTGGGGGGGAATGAAAAACTGTTTTTT. Its protein is CASSFGLGGNEKLFF.

The chain couples TRBV29-1 to TRBJ2-1; 7 bases match TRBD1. V lost 0 bases to trimming and J lost 14 bases; unmatched junction nucleotides: 10. Germline assignment: CDR1 SQVTM and CDR2 ANQGSEA. The CDR3 runs to 13 residues. The DNA for the CDR3 is TGCAGCGTTGAAGATATACAGGGGTCGATGGAGTTCTTC. Translation: CSVEDIQGSMEFF.

This clonotype was counted between two and nine times. This chain joins TRBV6-2 or TRBV6-3 and TRBJ1-5; D gene ambiguous. CDR1 is MNHEY, CDR2 SVGEGT, per germline. V was trimmed by 3 bases and J by 9 bases, leaving 6 bases between them. The CDR3 has 11 residues. CDR3 in amino acids: CASSYGGPQHF. The DNA of the CDR3 is TGTGCCAGCAGTTATGGTGGGCCCCAGCATTTT.

The CDR3 protein is CASSLGGFGYGYTF. The CDR3 DNA reads TGCGCCAGCAGCTTGGGAGGGTTCGGCTATGGCTACACCTTC. The rearrangement uses TRBV5-1 and TRBJ1-2; D is ambiguous. Germline CDR1 is SGHRS and CDR2 is YFSETQ. V lost 0 bases and J lost 4, with 10 bases in between. CDR3 size: 14 residues.

As concerns this clonotype: It may be a read error: a sequence one base away is much more abundant. Without the conserved terminal phenylalanine or tryptophan, this CDR3 likely stems from a read error. The chain employs TRBV3-1 and TRBJ2-5; 13 bases are shared with TRBD2. Per the germline V gene, CDR1 is LGHDT and CDR2 is YNNKEL (reference sequence). This CDR3 spans 16 amino acids. Losses at the gene ends were 4 bases for V and 3 bases for J; bases not matched to a gene: 5. The CDR3 region is CASSPGGTSGKETQYL. The CDR3 bases are TGTGCCAGCAGCCCCGGGGGGACTAGCGGGAAAGAGACCCAGTACCTC.